A single sample is the source of the 22 T cell receptor beta chains below, sequenced in a study of blood T cell repertoires in COVID-19. TCRdb's table, derived via immunoSEQ multiplex PCR, lists solely in-frame clones and lacks some. The sample has 200,000 to 300,000 clones, about 80% seen once; the top ten hold about 10%. Sequenced input: peripheral blood. The receptors stem from a man older than 75 with acute or convalescent COVID-19.

This chain joins TRBV5-5 and TRBJ1-3; the D gene is possibly TRBD1 (6 bases). V was shortened by 4 bases and J by 0 bases, with 14 bases between the two germline ends. From germline, CDR1 is SGHKS and CDR2 YYEKEE (reference sequence). The CDR3 is made up of 16 amino acids. The CDR3 bases are TGTGCCAGCAGCCCAATACAGGGCTACTCTGGAAACACCATATATTTT. Its translation is CASSPIQGYSGNTIYF.

CDR3 in DNA: TGTGCCAGCAGCTTAGGCTACAGTAGTTCCTACGAGCAGTACTTC. This gives the protein CASSLGYSSSYEQYF. The chain couples TRBV7-2 to TRBJ2-7; D gene ambiguous. In germline, CDR1 is SGHTA, CDR2 FQGNSA. The CDR3 has 15 residues. V was clipped by 1 base and J by 1 base, with 11 bases between them.

This chain joins TRBV15 and TRBJ2-7; a weak D match, TRBD2 (6 bases). Per germline, CDR1 LNHNV and CDR2 YYDKDF (reference sequence). The CDR3 covers 16 residues. Trimming cost V 5 bases and J 3 bases, with 20 bases left between them. This CDR3 reads CATSRPPRRGSYEQYF. CDR3 in DNA: TGTGCCACCAGCCGCCCCCCCCGACGGGGGAGCTACGAGCAGTACTTC.

This chain joins TRBV28 and TRBJ1-4; 8 positions match TRBD1. The CDR3 runs to 15 residues. Germline assignment: CDR1 MDHEN and CDR2 SYDVKM. V was clipped by 6 bases and J by 5 bases; unmatched bases: 8. This CDR3 is CASRLFGQGNEKLFF. CDR3 bases: TGTGCCAGCAGGCTATTTGGACAGGGAAATGAAAAACTGTTTTTT.

The chain uses TRBV6-6 and TRBJ1-2; TRBD1 is a possible D gene (6 bases). The CDR3 covers 14 residues. Germline V gene sequence: CDR1 MNHNY, CDR2 SVGAGI (reference sequence). Trimming took off 4 bases at V and 2 bases at J, with 11 bases between the two ends. DNA of the CDR3: TGTGCCAGCAGTTCCACCGGGACAAACTATGGCTACACCTTC. Encoded protein: CASSSTGTNYGYTF.

The chain is built from TRBV11-3 and TRBJ2-1; D call uncertain. The CDR3 covers 15 residues. Per the germline V gene, CDR1 is SGHNT and CDR2 is YENEEA. V was clipped by 4 bases and J by 0 bases, with 10 bases between them. Written as DNA, the CDR3 is TGTGCCAGCAGCTCCGCGCCGAGCTCCTACAATGAGCAGTTCTTC. It specifies CASSSAPSSYNEQFF.

V gene TRBV6-1 combines with J gene TRBJ2-7; D not certain. The CDR3 is 12 amino acids. The V end was cut by 6 bases, the J end by 9 bases, with 15 bases between. Germline V gene sequence: CDR1 MNHNS, CDR2 SASEGT. The chain's CDR3 is CASSPSDRGQYF. CDR3 DNA: TGTGCCAGCAGCCCCTCCGATCGCGGGCAGTACTTC.

The chain combines TRBV2 with TRBJ1-2, with a weak D call TRBD1 (5 bases). V was clipped by 7 bases and J by 4 bases, with 16 bases between them. Germline CDR1 and CDR2: SNHLY and FYNNEI. The CDR3 spans 14 residues. In DNA form, the CDR3 reads TGTGCCAGCACCCGAGCGGGGACGGGCTATGGCTACACCTTC. It codes for CASTRAGTGYGYTF.

The rearrangement uses TRBV6-1 and TRBJ1-3; 7 positions agree with TRBD1. The length of the CDR3 is 17 residues. V shed 4 bases and J 4 bases; nucleotides not matched to a gene: 13. Germline values: CDR1 MNHNS, CDR2 SASEGT. The CDR3 DNA reads TGTGCCAGCAGTGGCACTATGAAAACAGGGGCAGGAAACACCATATATTTT. This sequence encodes CASSGTMKTGAGNTIYF.

The chain has TRBV28 and TRBJ1-1, with TRBD1 matching 10 bases. Germline CDR1 reads MDHEN; CDR2 reads SYDVKM. Trimming removed 8 bases from V and 5 bases from J; junction bases left unmatched: 14. The CDR3 spans 16 residues. CDR3 amino acids: CASPQGRDRGVTEAFF. The CDR3 DNA is TGTGCCAGCCCACAAGGTCGGGACAGGGGAGTAACTGAAGCTTTCTTT.

This chain links TRBV7-9 with TRBJ2-7, with 9 bases fitting TRBD2. V was pared by 3 bases and J by 2 bases, with 2 bases of the junction left unmatched. Germline V lookup: CDR1 SEHNR, CDR2 FQNEAQ (reference sequence). The CDR3 spans 14 residues. This CDR3 is CASSLGLAPYEQYF. For the CDR3, the DNA is TGTGCCAGCAGCTTGGGACTAGCCCCCTACGAGCAGTACTTC.

This chain uses TRBV2 with TRBJ2-1; D is possibly TRBD1 (5 bases). V shed 6 bases and J shed 0 bases, with 15 bases lying between them. The CDR3 spans 16 residues. From germline, CDR1 is SNHLY and CDR2 FYNNEI. CDR3 region: CASSPMGRSSYNEQFF. CDR3 bases: TGTGCCAGCAGCCCCATGGGGCGGAGCTCCTACAATGAGCAGTTCTTC.

The chain combines TRBV2 with TRBJ2-7; 7 nucleotides agree with TRBD1. The ends lost 0 bases at V and 2 bases at J; junction bases unmatched: 4. CDR3 length: 15 amino acids. Germline CDR1 and CDR2: SNHLY and FYNNEI. CDR3 sequence reads: CASSEAGTVAYEQYF. DNA of the CDR3: TGTGCCAGCAGTGAAGCAGGGACAGTGGCCTACGAGCAGTACTTC.

The genes are TRBV5-1 and TRBJ2-3, with 16 bases lining up with TRBD2. The V and J ends lost 0 bases and 3 bases, in that order; junction bases with no gene match: 4. Germline CDR1 reads SGHRS; CDR2 reads YFSETQ. This CDR3 has 18 amino acids. CDR3 coding DNA: TGCGCCAGCAGCTTGGCCGGGACTAGCGGGGGGGCAACAGATACGCAGTATTTT. As protein: CASSLAGTSGGATDTQYF.

V is TRBV3-1 (or the pseudogene TRBV3-2) and J is TRBJ2-1; 9 nucleotides line up with TRBD1. The CDR3 has 16 residues. In germline, CDR1 is LGHDT, CDR2 YNNKEL (reference sequence). V shed 1 base, J shed 9 bases, and the junction held 10 bases outside the gene matches. As DNA, the CDR3 is TGTGCCAGCAGCCAAGGTCTACAGGGGGCGGGGAGTGAGCAGTTCTTC. Its translation: CASSQGLQGAGSEQFF.

The chain carries TRBV10-2 and TRBJ1-4; D perhaps matches TRBD1 (5 bases). There are 12 residues in the CDR3. Trimming shortened V by 3 bases and J by 8 bases, and 7 bases separated the two germline ends. CDR1 and CDR2 from the germline V gene are WSHSY and SAAADI. Written as DNA, the CDR3 is TGCGCCAGCAGTGACTACAGGGAAAAACTGTTTTTT. Translation gives CASSDYREKLFF.

The rearrangement links TRBV21-1 to TRBJ2-7; TRBD1, the D gene given by the table, was not confirmed from the DNA. TRBV21-1 is reported as a pseudogene. The CDR3 loop spans 15 amino acids. In DNA, the CDR3 is TGTGCCAGCAGCACGCAGGGGCGAAGCTCCTACGAGCAGTACTTC. Translating it yields CASSTQGRSSYEQYF.

CDR3 bases: TGTGCCAGCAGCTCATCCCACCAGGAGGTATGCTATGGCTACACCTTC. Amino acids: CASSSSHQEVCYGYTF. The chain is built from TRBV21-1 and TRBJ1-2. TRBV21-1 is a listed pseudogene. The CDR3 contains 16 residues.

This clone has just a few counts. The V and J genes are TRBV24-1 and TRBJ1-4; TRBD1 agrees at 9 bases. The CDR3 has 11 amino acids. Germline V lookup: CDR1 KGHDR, CDR2 SFDVKD. Losses at the gene ends were 4 bases for V and 13 bases for J; bases not matched to a gene: 0. CDR3 protein: CATSEGQGLFF. CDR3 DNA: TGTGCCACCAGTGAGGGACAGGGACTGTTTTTT.

DNA of the CDR3: TGTGCCAGCAGCCTATATAGCGGGGGGTCGCTATACGAGCAGTACTTC. The encoded protein is CASSLYSGGSLYEQYF. The J gene is TRBJ2-7, the V gene TRBV5-6; 10 bases line up with TRBD2. The CDR3 has 16 amino acids. Germline assignment: CDR1 SGHDT and CDR2 YYEEEE. The ends lost 4 bases at V and 4 bases at J; junction bases unmatched: 11. Full variable domain (rest looked up from reference TRBV5-6 and TRBJ2-7): DAGVTQSPTHLIKTRGQQVTLRCSPKSGHDTVSWYQQALGQGPQFIFQYYEEEERQRGNFPDRFSGHQFPNYSSELNVNALLLGDSALYLCASSLYSGGSLYEQYFGPGTRLTVT.

The V and J genes are TRBV2 and TRBJ1-4, with a tentative D call TRBD1 (6 bases). The CDR3 totals 14 residues. Looked up from germline, CDR1 is SNHLY and CDR2 is FYNNEI. Trimming left V 6 bases short and J 5 bases short, with 13 bases between. The DNA for the CDR3 is TGTGCCAGCAGGGCCGGGACAAGGAATGAAAAACTGTTTTTT. Translation gives CASRAGTRNEKLFF.

There are a few counts of this clone. This chain links TRBV5-6 with TRBJ1-2, with D possibly matching TRBD1 (6 bases). Looked up from germline, CDR1 is SGHDT and CDR2 is YYEEEE. Trimming left V 3 bases short and J 0 bases short, with 15 bases between. The CDR3 covers 16 residues. This CDR3 is CASSWGQGPANYGYTF. The CDR3 DNA follows: TGTGCCAGCAGCTGGGGCCAGGGGCCAGCTAACTATGGCTACACCTTC.